This record looks at one TCR beta chain sequence and its context. Its antigen specificity is not known. Base-call qualities are not available, and no considerably larger clone is one nucleotide away. Its CDR3 holds 15 amino acids, cysteine through phenylalanine. The read is trimmed to its CDR3 DNA, 45 bases read in frame from base 1. CDR1 SGDLS and CDR2 YYNGEE are derived from the germline V gene. V ends up 4 bases short and J 4 bases short, with an unmatched junction base count of 10. Libraries were made using the immunoSEQ multiplex PCR assay. A mixture of 60 forward primers for TCR Vbeta segments and 13 reverse primers for TCR Jbeta segments was used in the multiplex PCR. The CDR3 region of rearranged TCR beta genes was amplified from genomic DNA by a multiplex PCR assay. On the Illumina HiSeq System, the amplified TCR beta libraries were sequenced as 87-base-pair reads. Under the source paper's analysis protocol: A later analysis counted about 82 million unique TCR beta chains across the 550 to 800 repertoires, and some 12 million of these chains were shared by at least two donors. Raw reads were error-corrected and collapsed into unique sequences by a nearest-neighbor algorithm in which closely related sequences were merged to remove PCR and sequencing errors. V, D and J gene segments were assigned by aligning CDR3 sequences to IMGT reference sequences. For a sequence to be retained, a match of at least six nucleotides was required to both a V gene segment and a J gene segment. A rearrangement counted as productive if the CDR3 had no stop codons and remained in frame with V and J, and every other rearrangement counted as non-productive. Following IMGT convention, CDR3 was defined as the stretch from the second conserved V-encoded cysteine up to the conserved J-encoded phenylalanine. The earlier analysis of about 590 of the donors excluded sequences that lacked an unambiguous match to a single V gene segment. In an earlier analysis of approximately 610 of the donors, V segments were called functional above 56.7% productive rearrangements and were called segregating when the between-donor standard deviation exceeded 5%. A statistical classification framework was developed to diagnose cytomegalovirus status using the catalog of TCR beta chain sequences. In a later analysis, TCR nucleotide sequences were compared against IMGT/GENE-DB human TR gene sequences so that V and J genes could be assigned. Using the TCRdist pipeline, a later analysis assigned CDR3 sequences along with most-parsimonious VDJ recombination scenarios. In a later analysis, each TCR beta chain was defined by its CDR3 amino acid sequence together with its V-gene family, and reads lacking a unique V-gene family were excluded. As a way to deal with suspected cross-contamination and a sequencing artifact, a later analysis dropped hundreds of nucleotide sequences that were highly shared and had low generation probability. A later analysis calculated a clonal expansion index for each public chain from normalized within-repertoire ranks of inferred template counts. In a later analysis, generation probabilities were computed with a VDJ recombination model fitted to out-of-frame rearrangements, and the resulting probabilities were checked against IGoR. A later analysis scored TCR-TCR, TCR-HLA and TCR-CMV co-occurrence with hypergeometric tests, applying a repertoire-size bias correction to TCR pairs. To estimate false discovery rates, a later analysis permuted the HLA or CMV assignments 20 times. A later analysis grouped co-occurring TCRs with DBSCAN, adding TCRdist sequence similarity when clustering within HLA-allele-positive subsets. Repertoires with fewer than 30,000 or more than 120,000 public chains were left out of co-occurrence clustering, as were four to six repertoires with anomalous nucleotide sharing. TCRdb took over this immuneACCESS table, retaining in-frame rearrangements with V and J assigned. Such tables are incomplete; in checked studies, under half of the missing clones stem from an unresolved V gene, and the remainder is unexplained. Clone size and V and J calls were adopted from that table, with D and trimming inferred from the DNA. Across this sample there are over 150,000 clones, with around 76% seen only once. The ten largest make up about 1.6% of the sample.

In total, just over 650 healthy bone marrow donors made up the cohort. Cohort members were all nominally healthy when sampled, although unrecorded immune exposures were likely present. The donor was CMV seropositive and was included in the group of 250 to 350 seropositive cohort members. A peripheral blood sample was collected from each donor, and TCR beta sequencing was performed on peripheral blood mononuclear cells. Genomic DNA was extracted from the blood cell samples with the Qiagen DNeasy Blood Extraction Kit. The record originates from a study of cytomegalovirus exposure and HLA in healthy donors (dated by TCRdb to 2016 to 2017). About the full investigation: An earlier analysis of several hundred of the donors reported over 250 Gb of sequence data and around 120 million unique TCR beta sequences obtained from about 200 million T cells. An early release covering roughly 640 HLA-typed donors comprised approximately 300 gigabases of sequencing data and around 85 million unique TCR sequences. The genetic ancestry cluster associated with self-reported Caucasian donors included about 84% of the roughly 400 genotyped donors. The study was designed to test whether signatures of past pathogen exposure could be identified by cataloging public T cell receptors. The T cell repertoires of several hundred subjects were profiled by immunosequencing and related to cytomegalovirus serostatus. Besides the first cohort of roughly 660 subjects, a separate validation cohort made up of over 100 different subjects was used. To predict cytomegalovirus infection status, the study brought together high-throughput TCR immunosequencing, statistical association of individual TCRs with disease status, and machine learning. To study patterns of TCR occurrence, a later analysis re-analyzed previously published TCR beta repertoires from around 700 donors and added high-resolution HLA genotyping. Rather than drawing on any new phenotypic data, the later analysis identified candidate immune exposures from TCR beta sequences and the way those sequences occurred across donors. An earlier analysis of 500 to 750 of the donors applied high-throughput TCR beta sequencing to assess whether each TCR beta V gene segment acted as functional or pseudogenic. Donor age, sex, ethnicity and CMV serostatus were collected together with the repertoire data. A later genetic analysis took genome-wide SNP genotypes for about 55% of the 666 donors and used that subset as a discovery cohort. All discovery cohort repertoires had been generated using a single sequencing platform. HLA typing covered class I and class II loci at four-digit resolution. Typing coverage differed by locus: A, B, C, DRB1 and DQB1 were typed in about 629-630 donors, DQA1 in 500 to 550, DPA1 in some 610, and DPB1 in just under 490. Roughly 5 DR-DQ haplotypes were handled as single units for association and clustering because linkage in the cohort was strong. Among almost 400 genotyped donors of the cohort, an average of around 240,000 unique TCR beta nucleotide sequences were sequenced per donor, 15% to 20% of them non-productive.

Overall study outcomes, separate from this receptor: The study listed approximately 160 TCR beta chains as associated with cytomegalovirus. Cytomegalovirus status was reported to be diagnosed by the classifier with high specificity and sensitivity in both the original and validation cohorts. In a later analysis, most CMV-associated TCR beta chains were found to appear HLA-restricted, with HLA associations seemingly driven largely by CMV exposure. CMV serostatus was the only immune exposure information available for the cohort. The authors suggested that the approach could potentially be generalized to other disease states and immunological phenotypes. Correlated functional status among segregating V segments might reflect linkage disequilibrium, but an unknown experimental factor could not be ruled out. A later genetic analysis reported fewer N-insertions in productive TCRs among donors in an Asian-associated ancestry cluster than the roughly 620-donor mean. In this cohort, only TCR beta chains were sequenced, and detectable features were limited by the absence of alpha or paired-chain data. In a later analysis, HLA-associated TCR beta chains showed more clonal expansion and lower generation probabilities than non-associated chains that were equally common. Most TCR sequences were observed very rarely across donors, whereas some public TCRs were present in many individuals. Three of the identified cytomegalovirus-associated TCR beta chains were confirmed in vitro to be specific for cytomegalovirus antigens. Presence/absence analyses assumed roughly uniform sequencing depth across donors, an assumption that may not hold. Specific HLA alleles were associated with 15,000 to 20,000 TCR beta sequences at a false discovery rate of 0.05 in a later analysis. Around 16 rarely observed V segments, including chromosome 9 orphons, were excluded from the earlier analysis of approximately 600 of the donors because counts were too low. The sequencing pipeline was judged likely to have produced a cluster of highly shared sequence variants as a technical artifact. A later analysis reported that several top co-occurrence clusters appeared linked to parvovirus B19, influenza, CMV and Epstein-Barr virus. Strong co-occurrence of HLA alleles, especially DR and DQ, made assigning TCR associations to individual alleles difficult. The 87-base-pair reads could not distinguish some IMGT-functional V segments, including TRBV6-2 and TRBV6-3, so those segments were excluded. In a later analysis, TCR association rates were found to vary across HLA loci, with the most associated TCRs seen for DRB1 alleles and the fewest for HLA-C alleles. An association between a missense DCLRE1C variant and V-gene and J-gene trimming of TCR beta chains was found in a later genetic analysis and replicated in an independent cohort. A further reported finding was that TCR beta sequences accurately predicted the HLA-A and HLA-B alleles for most subjects in the first cohort. HLA typing was unavailable for some donors at each locus, so association tests used only the typed subset. Broadly in line with IMGT annotations, most TCR beta V segments showed up in productive rearrangements about 90% or about 30% of the time in an earlier analysis of some 590 of the donors.

This clonotype was sampled from a girl aged 10 to 17 in good health and CMV-seropositive. The sequenced material came from PBMCs. This receptor chain uses TRBV9 and TRBJ2-7; 8 central nucleotides agree with TRBD1. The nucleotide sequence reads as follows: TGTGCCAGCAGCCCCACGACAGGGGTAATGTACGAGCAGTACTTC. Its translation reads: CASSPTTGVMYEQYF. With all but the CDR3 taken from the reference TRBV9 and TRBJ2-7 genes, the full variable domain is: DSGVTQTPKHLITATGQRVTLRCSPRSGDLSVYWYQQSLDQGLQFLIQYYNGEERAKGNILERFSAQQFPDLHSELNLSSLELGDSALYFCASSPTTGVMYEQYFGPGTRLTVT.